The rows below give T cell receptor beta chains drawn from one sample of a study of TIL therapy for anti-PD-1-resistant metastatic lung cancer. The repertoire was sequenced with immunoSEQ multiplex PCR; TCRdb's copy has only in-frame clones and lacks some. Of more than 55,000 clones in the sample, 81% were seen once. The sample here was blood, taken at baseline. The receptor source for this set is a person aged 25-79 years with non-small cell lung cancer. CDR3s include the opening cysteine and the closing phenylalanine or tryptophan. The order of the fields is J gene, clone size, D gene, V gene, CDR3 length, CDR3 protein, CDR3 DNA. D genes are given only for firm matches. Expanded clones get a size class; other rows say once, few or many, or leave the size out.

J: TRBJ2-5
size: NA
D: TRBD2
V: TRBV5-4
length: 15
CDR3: CASSITSGRSETQYF
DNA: TGTGCCAGCAGCATAACTAGCGGGAGGTCGGAGACCCAGTACTTC

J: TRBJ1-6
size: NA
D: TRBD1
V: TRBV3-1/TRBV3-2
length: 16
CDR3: CASSHRQGANNSPLHF
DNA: TGTGCCAGCAGCCATCGTCAGGGGGCGAATAATTCACCCCTCCACTTT

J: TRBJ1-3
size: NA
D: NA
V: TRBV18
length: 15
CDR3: CASSPAGVSGNTIYF
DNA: TGTGCCAGCTCACCGGCCGGGGTCTCTGGAAACACCATATATTTT

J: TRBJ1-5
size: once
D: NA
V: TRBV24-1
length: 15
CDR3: CATSDHDGFNQPQHF
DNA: TGTGCCACCAGTGATCACGACGGATTCAATCAGCCCCAGCATTTT

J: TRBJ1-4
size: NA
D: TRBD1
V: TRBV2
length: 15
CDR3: CASSSGQGRNEKLFF
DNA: TGTGCCAGCAGTTCCGGACAGGGGCGTAATGAAAAACTGTTTTTT

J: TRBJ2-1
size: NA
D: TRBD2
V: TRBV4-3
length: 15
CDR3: CASSAISGMYNEQFF
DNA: TGCGCCAGCAGCGCGATAAGCGGGATGTACAATGAGCAGTTCTTC

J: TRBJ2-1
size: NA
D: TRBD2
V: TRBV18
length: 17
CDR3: CASSPSSGPDSYNEQFF
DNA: TGTGCCAGCTCACCATCTAGCGGGCCGGACTCCTACAATGAGCAGTTCTTC

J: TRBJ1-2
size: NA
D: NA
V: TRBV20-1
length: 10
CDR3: CSLAGVGYTF
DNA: TGCAGTTTAGCAGGGGTTGGCTACACCTTC

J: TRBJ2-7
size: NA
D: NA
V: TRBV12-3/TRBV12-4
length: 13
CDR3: CASKGELPYEQYF
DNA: TGTGCCAGCAAAGGGGAGTTACCTTACGAGCAGTACTTC

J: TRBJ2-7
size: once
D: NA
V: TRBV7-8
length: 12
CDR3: CASSLMAYEQYF
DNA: TGTGCCAGCAGCTTAATGGCCTACGAGCAGTACTTC

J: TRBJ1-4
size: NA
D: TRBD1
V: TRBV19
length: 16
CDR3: CASSPLETGEHEKLFF
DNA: TGTGCCAGTAGTCCCTTAGAGACAGGGGAACATGAAAAACTGTTTTTT

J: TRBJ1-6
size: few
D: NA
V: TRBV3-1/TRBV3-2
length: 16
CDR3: CASSQDASRGVSPLHF
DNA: TGTGCCAGCAGCCAAGATGCCAGCAGAGGGGTTTCACCCCTCCACTTT

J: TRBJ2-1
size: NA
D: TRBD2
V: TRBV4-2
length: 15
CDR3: CASSQGAGGYNEQFF
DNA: TGTGCCAGCAGCCAAGGAGCGGGGGGGTACAATGAGCAGTTCTTC

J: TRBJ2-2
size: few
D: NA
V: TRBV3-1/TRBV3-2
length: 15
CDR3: CASSQVSFRTGELFF
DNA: TGTGCCAGCAGCCAAGTTTCTTTCCGGACCGGGGAGCTGTTTTTT

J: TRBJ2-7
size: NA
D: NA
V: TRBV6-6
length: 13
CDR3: CASMRDFGYEQYF
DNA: TGTGCCAGCATGCGGGACTTCGGCTACGAGCAGTACTTC

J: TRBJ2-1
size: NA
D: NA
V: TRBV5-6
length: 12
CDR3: CASSLVVNEQFF
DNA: TGTGCCAGCAGCTTGGTGGTTAATGAGCAGTTCTTC

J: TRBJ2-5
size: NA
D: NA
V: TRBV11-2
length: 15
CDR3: CASSPRGQVRETQYF
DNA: TGTGCCAGCAGCCCTAGGGGTCAGGTCAGAGAGACCCAGTACTTC

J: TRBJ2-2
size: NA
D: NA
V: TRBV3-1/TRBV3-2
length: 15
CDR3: CASSQRRGRAGELFF
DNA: TGTGCCAGCAGCCAAAGACGAGGGCGGGCCGGGGAGCTGTTTTTT

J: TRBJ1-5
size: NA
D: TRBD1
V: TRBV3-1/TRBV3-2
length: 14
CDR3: CASSRDRSNQPQHF
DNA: TGTGCCAGCAGCCGGGACAGGAGCAATCAGCCCCAGCATTTT

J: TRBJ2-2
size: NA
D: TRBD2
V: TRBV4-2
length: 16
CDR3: CASSSASGAYTGELFF
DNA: TGTGCCAGCAGCTCCGCCAGCGGGGCCTACACCGGGGAGCTGTTTTTT

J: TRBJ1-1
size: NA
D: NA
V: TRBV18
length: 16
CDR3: CASSPSYGGVNTEAFF
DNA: TGTGCCAGCTCACCCAGTTACGGTGGTGTGAACACTGAAGCTTTCTTT

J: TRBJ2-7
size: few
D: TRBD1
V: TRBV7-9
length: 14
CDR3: CASSNRDSFYEQYF
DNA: TGTGCCAGCAGTAACCGGGACAGCTTCTACGAGCAGTACTTC

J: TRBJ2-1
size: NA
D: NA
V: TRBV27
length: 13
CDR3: CASRLGGTNEQFF
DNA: TGTGCCAGCCGTCTCGGGGGAACTAATGAGCAGTTCTTC

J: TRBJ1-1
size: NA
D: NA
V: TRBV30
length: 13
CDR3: CAWDYGTNTEAFF
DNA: TGTGCCTGGGATTATGGCACGAACACTGAAGCTTTCTTT

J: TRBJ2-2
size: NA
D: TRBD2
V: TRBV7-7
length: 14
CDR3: CASSQGAGAGELFF
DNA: TGTGCTAGCAGCCAGGGAGCGGGAGCCGGGGAGCTGTTTTTT

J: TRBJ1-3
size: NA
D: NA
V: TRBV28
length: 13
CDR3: CASSPPHGNTIYF
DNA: TGTGCCAGCAGCCCCCCCCATGGGAACACCATATATTTT